This TCR beta chain was captured in a study of blood T cell repertoires in COVID-19. Turning to the study itself: From the United States, Italy and Spain came samples of acute and convalescent COVID-19.

Per the original data handling: The assay estimated nucleated cells by amplifying reference gene primers. Assay: immunoSEQ multiplex PCR; the TCRdb copy retains only in-frame clones and omits some. V, J and clone size were drawn from that table, and D and trimming were deduced from the DNA. The sample has hundreds of thousands of clones, 82% seen once. Germline CDR1 is SGHTA and CDR2 is FQGTGA. The junction had 10 bases not matched to a gene; V was cut back by 5 bases and J by 12 bases. This CDR3 comprises 13 residues. This sequence joins TRBV7-3 and TRBJ2-3; TRBD2 aligns across 8 bases. The receptor's source is a woman aged 60-70 years who had recovered from COVID-19. The sample was PBMCs or T cells enriched from blood (not recorded which). The CDR3 DNA follows: TGTGCCAGCAGCCAACAGAAGCGGGGGTTTCAGTATTTT. Encoded protein: CASSQQKRGFQYF.